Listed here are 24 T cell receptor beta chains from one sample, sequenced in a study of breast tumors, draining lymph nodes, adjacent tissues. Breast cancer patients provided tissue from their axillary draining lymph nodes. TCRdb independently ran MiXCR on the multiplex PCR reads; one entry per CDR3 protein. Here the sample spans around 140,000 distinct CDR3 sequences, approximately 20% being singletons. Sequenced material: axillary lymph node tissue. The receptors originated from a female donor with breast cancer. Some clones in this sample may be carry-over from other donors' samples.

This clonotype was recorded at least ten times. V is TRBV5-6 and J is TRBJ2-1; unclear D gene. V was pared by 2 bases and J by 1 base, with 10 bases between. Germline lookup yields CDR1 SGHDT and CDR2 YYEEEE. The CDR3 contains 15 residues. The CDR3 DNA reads TGTGCCAGCAGCTTATATACAGCTTCCTACAATGAGCAGTTCTTC. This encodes CASSLYTASYNEQFF.

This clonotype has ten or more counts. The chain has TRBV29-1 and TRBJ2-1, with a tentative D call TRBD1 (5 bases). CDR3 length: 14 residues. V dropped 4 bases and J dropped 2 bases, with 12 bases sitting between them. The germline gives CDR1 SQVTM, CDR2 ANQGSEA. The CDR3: CSVVKQAAYNEQFF. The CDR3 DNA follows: TGCAGCGTTGTAAAACAGGCGGCCTACAATGAGCAGTTCTTC.

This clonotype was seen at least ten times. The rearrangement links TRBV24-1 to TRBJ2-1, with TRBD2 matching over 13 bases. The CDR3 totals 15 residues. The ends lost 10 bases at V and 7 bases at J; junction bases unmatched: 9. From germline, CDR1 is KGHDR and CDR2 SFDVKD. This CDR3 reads CATAPGLAGQNEQFF. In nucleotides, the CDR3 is TGTGCCACAGCCCCGGGACTAGCGGGACAAAATGAGCAGTTCTTC.

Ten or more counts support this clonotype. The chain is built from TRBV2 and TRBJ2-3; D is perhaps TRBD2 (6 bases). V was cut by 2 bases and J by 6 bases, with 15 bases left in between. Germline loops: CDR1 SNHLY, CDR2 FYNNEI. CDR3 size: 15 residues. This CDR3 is CASSELGLERDTQYF. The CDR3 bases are TGTGCCAGCAGTGAATTGGGACTCGAACGGGATACGCAGTATTTT.

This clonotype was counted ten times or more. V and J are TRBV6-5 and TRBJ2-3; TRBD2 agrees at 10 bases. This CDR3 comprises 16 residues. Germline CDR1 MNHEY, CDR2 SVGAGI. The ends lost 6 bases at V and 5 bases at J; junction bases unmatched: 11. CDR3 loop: CASRATLAGAGDTQYF. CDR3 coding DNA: TGTGCCAGCAGGGCCACCCTAGCGGGAGCAGGAGATACGCAGTATTTT.

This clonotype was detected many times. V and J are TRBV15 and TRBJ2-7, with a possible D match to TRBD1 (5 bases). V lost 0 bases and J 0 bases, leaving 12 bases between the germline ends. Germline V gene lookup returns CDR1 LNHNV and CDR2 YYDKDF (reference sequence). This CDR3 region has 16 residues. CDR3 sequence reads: CATSRDWRQSSYEQYF. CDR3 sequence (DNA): TGTGCCACCAGCAGAGACTGGCGACAGAGCTCCTACGAGCAGTACTTC. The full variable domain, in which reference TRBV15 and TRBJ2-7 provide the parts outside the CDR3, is DAMVIQNPRYQVTQFGKPVTLSCSQTLNHNVMYWYQQKSSQAPKLLFHYYDKDFNNEADTPDNFQSRRPNTSFCFLDIRSPGLGDTAMYLCATSRDWRQSSYEQYFGPGTRLTVT.

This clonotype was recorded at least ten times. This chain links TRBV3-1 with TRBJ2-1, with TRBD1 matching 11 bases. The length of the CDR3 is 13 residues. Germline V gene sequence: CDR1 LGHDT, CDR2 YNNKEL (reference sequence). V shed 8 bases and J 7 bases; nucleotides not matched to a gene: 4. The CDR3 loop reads CASRDRGDNEQFF. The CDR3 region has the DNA TGTGCCAGCCGGGACAGGGGGGATAATGAGCAGTTCTTC.

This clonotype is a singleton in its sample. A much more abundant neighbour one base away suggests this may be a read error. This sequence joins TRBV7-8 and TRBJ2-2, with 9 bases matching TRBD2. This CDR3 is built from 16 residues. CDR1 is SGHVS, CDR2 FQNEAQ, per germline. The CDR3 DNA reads TGTGCCAGCAGCCCCTCTAGCGGGACCTACACCGGGGAGCCGTTTTTT. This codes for CASSPSSGTYTGEPFF.

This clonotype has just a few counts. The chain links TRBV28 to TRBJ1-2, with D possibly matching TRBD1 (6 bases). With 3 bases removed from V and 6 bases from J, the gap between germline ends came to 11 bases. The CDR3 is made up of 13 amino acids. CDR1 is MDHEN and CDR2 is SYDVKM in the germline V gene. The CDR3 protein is CASSFTGRDGYTF. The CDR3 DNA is TGTGCCAGCAGTTTCACAGGGAGGGATGGCTACACCTTC.

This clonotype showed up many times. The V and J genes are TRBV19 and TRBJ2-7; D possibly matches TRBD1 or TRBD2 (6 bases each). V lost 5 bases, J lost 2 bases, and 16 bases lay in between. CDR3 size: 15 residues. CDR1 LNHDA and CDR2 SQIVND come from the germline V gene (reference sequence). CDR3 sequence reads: CASSRTEGGAYEQYF. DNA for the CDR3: TGTGCCAGTAGTCGCACCGAGGGGGGCGCCTACGAGCAGTACTTC.

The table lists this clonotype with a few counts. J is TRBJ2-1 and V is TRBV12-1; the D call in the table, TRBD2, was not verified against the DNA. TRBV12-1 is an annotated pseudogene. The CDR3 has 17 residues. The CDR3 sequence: CASSSSGSVSSYNEQFF. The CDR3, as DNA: TGTGCCAGCAGCTCTAGCGGGAGCGTCAGCTCCTACAATGAGCAGTTCTTC.

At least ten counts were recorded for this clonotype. CDR3 sequence reads: CAISELSVASNTGELFF. The CDR3 bases are TGTGCCATCAGTGAGTTGAGTGTTGCCTCGAACACCGGGGAGCTGTTTTTT. The chain has TRBV10-3 and TRBJ2-2; no clear D gene. Trimming took off 1 base at V and 0 bases at J, with 12 bases between the two ends. Germline lookup yields CDR1 ENHRY and CDR2 SYGVKD. The CDR3 totals 17 residues.

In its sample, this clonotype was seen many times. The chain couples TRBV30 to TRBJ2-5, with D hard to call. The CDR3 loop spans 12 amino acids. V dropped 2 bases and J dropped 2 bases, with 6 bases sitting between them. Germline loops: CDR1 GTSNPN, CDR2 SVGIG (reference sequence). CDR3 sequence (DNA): TGTGCCTGGAGTAGGCAGCAAGAGACCCAGTACTTC. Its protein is CAWSRQQETQYF. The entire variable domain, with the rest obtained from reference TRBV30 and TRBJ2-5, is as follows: SQTIHQWPATLVQPVGSPLSLECTVEGTSNPNLYWYRQAAGRGLQLLFYSVGIGQISSEVPQNLSASRPQDRQFILSSKKLLLSDSGFYLCAWSRQQETQYFGPGTRLLVL.

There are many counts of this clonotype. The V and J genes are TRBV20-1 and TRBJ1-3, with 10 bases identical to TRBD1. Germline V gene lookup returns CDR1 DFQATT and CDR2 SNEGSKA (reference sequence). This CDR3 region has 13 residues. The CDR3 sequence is CAWDRGTGNTIYF. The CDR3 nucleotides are TGCGCATGGGACAGGGGAACTGGAAACACCATATATTTT.

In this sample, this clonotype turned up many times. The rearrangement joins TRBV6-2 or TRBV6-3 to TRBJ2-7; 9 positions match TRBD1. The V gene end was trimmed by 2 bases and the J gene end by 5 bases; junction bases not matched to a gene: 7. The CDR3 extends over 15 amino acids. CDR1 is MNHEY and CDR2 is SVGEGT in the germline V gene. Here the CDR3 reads CASSYEGQGRDEQYF. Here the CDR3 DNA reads TGTGCCAGCAGTTACGAAGGACAGGGGAGGGACGAGCAGTACTTC.

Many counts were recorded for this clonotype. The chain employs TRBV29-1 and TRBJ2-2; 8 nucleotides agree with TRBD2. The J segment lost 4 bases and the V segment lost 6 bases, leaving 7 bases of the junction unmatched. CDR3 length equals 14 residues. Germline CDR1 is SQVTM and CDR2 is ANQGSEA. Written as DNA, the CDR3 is TGCAGCGTCGCTCCGGGACTAGTCACCGGGGAGCTGTTTTTT. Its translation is CSVAPGLVTGELFF.

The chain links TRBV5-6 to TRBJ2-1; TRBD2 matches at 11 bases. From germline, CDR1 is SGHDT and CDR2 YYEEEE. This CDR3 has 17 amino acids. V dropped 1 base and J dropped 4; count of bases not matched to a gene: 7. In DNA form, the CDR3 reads TGTGCCAGCAGCTTGCTAGCGGGAGGACGTCCTTACAATGAGCAGTTCTTC. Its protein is CASSLLAGGRPYNEQFF.

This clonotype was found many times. In nucleotides, the CDR3 is TGCAGTGCTAGACCCGTGGGGACTAGCGGGAGATCGATCAATGAGCAGTTCTTC. It translates to CSARPVGTSGRSINEQFF. The chain joins TRBV20-1 to TRBJ2-1, with 14 positions matching TRBD2. CDR3 length: 18 residues. V shed 2 bases and J 6 bases; nucleotides not matched to a gene: 12. Germline V gives CDR1 DFQATT, CDR2 SNEGSKA (reference sequence).

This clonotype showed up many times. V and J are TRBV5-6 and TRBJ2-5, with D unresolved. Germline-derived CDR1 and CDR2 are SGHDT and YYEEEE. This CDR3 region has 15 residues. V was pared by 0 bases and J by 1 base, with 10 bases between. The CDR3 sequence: CASSLAPGSQETQYF. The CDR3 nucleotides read TGTGCCAGCAGCTTGGCCCCAGGCAGCCAAGAGACCCAGTACTTC. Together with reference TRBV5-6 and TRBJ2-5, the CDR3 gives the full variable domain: DAGVTQSPTHLIKTRGQQVTLRCSPKSGHDTVSWYQQALGQGPQFIFQYYEEEERQRGNFPDRFSGHQFPNYSSELNVNALLLGDSALYLCASSLAPGSQETQYFGPGTRLLVL.

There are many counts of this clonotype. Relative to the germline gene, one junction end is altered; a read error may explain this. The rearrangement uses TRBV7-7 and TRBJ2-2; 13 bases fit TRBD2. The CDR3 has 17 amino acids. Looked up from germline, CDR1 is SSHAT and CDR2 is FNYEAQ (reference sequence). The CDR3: CASSLGTSGANTGELFF. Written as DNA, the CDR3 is TGTGCTAGCAGCTTGGGGACTAGCGGGGCTAACACCGGGGAGCTGTTTTTT.

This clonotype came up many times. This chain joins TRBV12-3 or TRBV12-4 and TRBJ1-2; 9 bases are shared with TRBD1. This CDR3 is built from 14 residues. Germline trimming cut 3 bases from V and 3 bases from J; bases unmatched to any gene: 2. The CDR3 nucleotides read TGTGCCAGCAGTTTGGACAGGGGATACTATGGCTACACCTTC. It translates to CASSLDRGYYGYTF.

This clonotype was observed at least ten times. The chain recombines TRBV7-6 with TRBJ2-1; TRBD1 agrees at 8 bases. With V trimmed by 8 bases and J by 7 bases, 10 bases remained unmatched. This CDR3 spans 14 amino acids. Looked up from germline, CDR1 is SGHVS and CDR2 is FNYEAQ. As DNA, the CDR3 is TGTGCCAGCGCGGAGTTGGACAGGGCGAATGAGCAGTTCTTC. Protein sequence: CASAELDRANEQFF. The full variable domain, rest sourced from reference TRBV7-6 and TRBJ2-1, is GAGVSQSPRYKVTKRGQDVALRCDPISGHVSLYWYRQALGQGPEFLTYFNYEAQQDKSGLPNDRFSAERPEGSISTLTIQRTEQRDSAMYRCASAELDRANEQFFGPGTRLTVL.

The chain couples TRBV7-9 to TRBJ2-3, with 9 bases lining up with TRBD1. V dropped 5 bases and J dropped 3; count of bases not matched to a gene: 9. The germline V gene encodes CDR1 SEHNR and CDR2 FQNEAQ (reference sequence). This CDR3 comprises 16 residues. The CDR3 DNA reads TGTGCCAGCAGCCACGACCCCGGGACAGGGACAGATACGCAGTATTTT. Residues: CASSHDPGTGTDTQYF. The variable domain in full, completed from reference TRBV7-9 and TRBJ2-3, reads DTGVSQNPRHKITKRGQNVTFRCDPISEHNRLYWYRQTLGQGPEFLTYFQNEAQLEKSRLLSDRFSAERPKGSFSTLEIQRTEQGDSAMYLCASSHDPGTGTDTQYFGPGTRLTVL.

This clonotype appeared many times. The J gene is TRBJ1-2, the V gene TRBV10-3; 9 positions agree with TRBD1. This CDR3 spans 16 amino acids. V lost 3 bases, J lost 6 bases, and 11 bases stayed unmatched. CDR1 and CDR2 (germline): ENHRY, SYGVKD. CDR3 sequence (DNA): TGTGCCATCAGTGAAGGGCGACAGGGGGTAAAACATGGCTACACCTTC. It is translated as CAISEGRQGVKHGYTF.